The 2 T cell receptor beta chains listed next were all sequenced from one sample in a study of T cell repertoires in cytomegalovirus infection. MiXCR, applied by TCRdb to the reads, yields one record per CDR3 protein. The table has roughly 150,000 distinct CDR3 sequences, about a quarter seen once. Material for sequencing was PBMCs. The receptor set was obtained from a human donor in good health (CMV status not recorded). Some clones in this sample may be carry-over from other donors' samples.

This chain joins TRBV7-4 and TRBJ2-2; TRBD2 matches at 8 bases. The length of the CDR3 is 18 residues. The V gene end was trimmed by 5 bases and the J gene end by 7 bases; junction bases not matched to a gene: 18. Germline values: CDR1 SGHVT, CDR2 SQSDAQ. The CDR3 protein is CASSPLWWERESGGELFF. As DNA, the CDR3 is TGTGCCAGCAGCCCCCTCTGGTGGGAGCGGGAGTCTGGCGGGGAGCTGTTTTTT.

The chain couples TRBV19 to TRBJ2-1; perhaps TRBD2 as D (6 bases). Germline assignment: CDR1 LNHDA and CDR2 SQIVND (reference sequence). V shed 5 bases and J shed 1 base, with 9 bases lying between them. CDR3 length: 14 residues. CDR3 sequence: CASSVGRSYNEQFF. The CDR3 region has the DNA TGTGCCAGTAGTGTGGGGAGGTCCTACAATGAGCAGTTCTTC.